This T cell receptor beta chain is from a study of blood T cell repertoires in COVID-19. The germline CDR1 and CDR2 sequences are MNHEY and SVGAGI. This CDR3 region has 14 residues. V was clipped by 10 bases and J by 2 bases; unmatched bases: 8. Sequencing was performed with immunoSEQ multiplex PCR; in TCRdb, only in-frame clones are kept and a portion is missing. The sample lists over 40,000 clones; about nine tenths were seen once. J is TRBJ2-3 and V is TRBV6-5, with TRBD1 matching 8 bases. The specimen sequenced was peripheral blood. The origin of this receptor is a man at least 80 years old with acute or convalescent COVID-19. CDR3 region: CATDRGLNTDTQYF. The CDR3 coding sequence is TGTGCCACTGACAGGGGTCTGAACACAGATACGCAGTATTTT.